This T cell receptor beta chain was documented in a study of response to subunit inactivated influenza vaccine. The ends lost 1 base at V and 0 bases at J; junction bases unmatched: 2. Germline V lookup: CDR1 SGHVS, CDR2 FQNEAQ. The CDR3 is 15 amino acids. This clonotype was seen ten or more times. TCRdb fed the RT-PCR reads into MiXCR, producing one record per CDR3 protein. The sample lists about 500,000 distinct CDR3 sequences; 16% were seen once. This sequence was found in a man aged 50 to 75 who received an inactivated influenza vaccine. Sample: CD4+ T cells sorted from PBMCs, taken less than 30 months after vaccination. V and J are TRBV7-8 and TRBJ2-7, with 8 bases identical to TRBD1. CDR3 nucleotide sequence: TGTGCCAGCAGCTTAGTCACAGGGGGCTCCTACGAGCAGTACTTC. It codes for CASSLVTGGSYEQYF. Drawing the rest from reference TRBV7-8 and TRBJ2-7, the complete variable domain is GAGVSQSPRYKVAKRGQDVALRCDPISGHVSLFWYQQALGQGPEFLTYFQNEAQLDKSGLPSDRFFAERPEGSVSTLKIQRTQQEDSAVYLCASSLVTGGSYEQYFGPGTRLTVT.